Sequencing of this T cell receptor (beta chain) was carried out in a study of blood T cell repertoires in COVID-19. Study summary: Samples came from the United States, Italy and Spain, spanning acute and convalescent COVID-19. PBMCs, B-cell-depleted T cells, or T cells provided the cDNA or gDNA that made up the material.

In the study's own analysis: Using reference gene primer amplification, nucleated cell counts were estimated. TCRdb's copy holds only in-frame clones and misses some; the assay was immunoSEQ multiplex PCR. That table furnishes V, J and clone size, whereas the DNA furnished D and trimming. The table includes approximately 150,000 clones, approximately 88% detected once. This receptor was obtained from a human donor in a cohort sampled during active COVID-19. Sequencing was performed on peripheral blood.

The CDR3 protein is CASSSSAGFTGELFF. The CDR3 DNA reads TGCGCCAGCAGCTCAAGTGCGGGGTTCACCGGGGAGCTGTTTTTT. The rearrangement links TRBV5-1 to TRBJ2-2; maybe TRBD2 (6 bases). CDR3 length: 15 amino acids. Germline lookup yields CDR1 SGHRS and CDR2 YFSETQ. V lost 3 bases and J 4 bases, leaving 13 bases between the germline ends.